The present T cell receptor (beta chain) was sequenced within a study of shared clonotypes between healthy human individuals. Study-level background: Each donor's CD8 memory used one plate, CD8 naive two, each CD4 subset three.

Germline values: CDR1 SEHNR, CDR2 FQNEAQ (reference sequence). The CDR3 is 14 residues long. V was trimmed by 5 bases and J by 2 bases, leaving 12 bases between them. Assay used: immunoSEQ multiplex PCR; TCRdb lists only in-frame clones, some missing. In the table there are approximately 500,000 clones, roughly 95% of which are singletons. The chain has TRBV7-9 and TRBJ1-1; possibly TRBD1 for D (5 bases). The sequence was collected from a woman under 40 in good health. Sequencing was performed on naive CD4+ T cells sorted from blood. Subset indicated: CD45RA+ positively selected. The CDR3 coding sequence is TGTGCCAGCAGCGTACGGAGGGGAAACACTGAAGCTTTCTTT. Amino acids: CASSVRRGNTEAFF.